One and the same sample provided the 27 T cell receptor beta chains below, sequenced in a study of Tregs in tolerant kidney transplant recipients. The data were produced by immunoSEQ multiplex PCR, yet TCRdb's version contains in-frame clones alone and is incomplete. This repertoire shows around 230,000 clones, 80% to 85% found once; its top ten account for 0.5% to 0.65%. The sequencing sample was made of CD4+ T cells from blood. The receptors were sampled from a human donor in good health.

The chain joins TRBV4-1 to TRBJ1-5; 9 nucleotides agree with TRBD1. The V segment lost 2 bases and the J segment 6 bases; nucleotides outside the gene matches: 8. Germline V lookup: CDR1 MGHRA, CDR2 YSYEKL. The CDR3 consists of 16 residues. DNA of the CDR3: TGCGCCAGCAGCCAACGGTTGGACAGGGGATTTCAGCCCCAGCATTTT. Residues: CASSQRLDRGFQPQHF.

The genes are TRBV27 and TRBJ2-7; TRBD1 is a possible D gene (6 bases). Germline V CDR1 and CDR2: MNHEY, SMNVEV (reference sequence). The CDR3 spans 16 residues. Trimming pared 5 bases from V and 0 bases from J, leaving 17 bases between. The CDR3 region has the DNA TGTGCCAGCAGTGCGCCCGGGACAACCAACTCCTACGAGCAGTACTTC. Amino acid sequence: CASSAPGTTNSYEQYF.

The rearrangement links TRBV29-1 to TRBJ2-3; 8 bases match TRBD2. The CDR3 loop spans 15 amino acids. Germline V lookup: CDR1 SQVTM, CDR2 ANQGSEA. V gave up 6 bases and J gave up 0 bases; unmatched junction bases: 8. The CDR3 DNA is TGCAGCGTACGGGGGGGCCGCTACAGCACAGATACGCAGTATTTT. Translated: CSVRGGRYSTDTQYF.

The J gene is TRBJ2-7, the V gene TRBV5-1; D gene ambiguous. The CDR3 extends over 14 amino acids. The germline gives CDR1 SGHRS, CDR2 YFSETQ. Deletions cut 0 bases from V and 3 bases from J, with 10 bases between. The CDR3 here is CASSLAGSLYEQYF. For the CDR3, the DNA is TGCGCCAGCAGCTTGGCCGGCAGTCTCTACGAGCAGTACTTC.

This sequence joins TRBV18 and TRBJ1-1, with 7 bases aligning to TRBD1. V lost 4 bases and J lost 0; bases outside the gene matches: 2. Germline V gives CDR1 KGHSH, CDR2 LQKENI. The CDR3 covers 14 residues. CDR3 nucleotide sequence: TGTGCCAGCTCACGGGGACAGATGAACACTGAAGCTTTCTTT. Protein: CASSRGQMNTEAFF.

This chain connects TRBV5-4 to TRBJ2-1; 9 nucleotides match TRBD2. The CDR3 is 17 amino acids. Per the germline V gene, CDR1 is SGHNT and CDR2 is YYREEE (reference sequence). V trimming: 0 bases; J trimming: 6 bases; junction bases outside the gene matches: 10. CDR3 sequence (DNA): TGTGCCAGCAGCTTGGCGGCGGGAGGGCCCCTTGGCAATGAGCAGTTCTTC. It is translated as CASSLAAGGPLGNEQFF.

The rearrangement links TRBV4-1 to TRBJ1-4; D uncertain. CDR1 is MGHRA and CDR2 is YSYEKL in the germline V gene. Deletions cut 1 base from V and 7 bases from J, with 19 bases between. The CDR3 is 17 amino acids. CDR3 in DNA: TGCGCCAGCAGCCAAGTAGGGTTGGGCCCACGGGCTGAAAAACTGTTTTTT. It is translated as CASSQVGLGPRAEKLFF.

This clone was counted once. The chain has TRBV19 and TRBJ1-2; D gene ambiguous. Trimming took off 3 bases at V and 8 bases at J, with 16 bases between the two ends. This CDR3 region has 14 residues. Germline V gene sequence: CDR1 LNHDA, CDR2 SQIVND (reference sequence). The chain's CDR3 is CASSIEPGRRGYTF. For the CDR3, the DNA is TGTGCCAGTAGTATTGAGCCCGGGCGGCGAGGCTACACCTTC. The full variable domain, in which reference TRBV19 and TRBJ1-2 provide the parts outside the CDR3, is DGGITQSPKYLFRKEGQNVTLSCEQNLNHDAMYWYRQDPGQGLRLIYYSQIVNDFQKGDIAEGYSVSREKKESFPLTVTSAQKNPTAFYLCASSIEPGRRGYTFGSGTRLTVV.

This chain links TRBV19 with TRBJ1-1; D is uncertain. Germline lookup yields CDR1 LNHDA and CDR2 SQIVND (reference sequence). The germline V and J ends were trimmed by 4 bases and 4 bases, with 10 bases remaining between them. This CDR3 comprises 13 residues. The CDR3 sequence is CASSSQVGTEAFF. Here the CDR3 DNA reads TGTGCCAGTAGTAGCCAGGTGGGCACTGAAGCTTTCTTT.

V gene TRBV11-2 combines with J gene TRBJ2-7; D could derive from TRBD1 or TRBD2 (6 bases each). This CDR3 has 14 residues. The V end was cut by 5 bases, the J end by 3 bases, with 14 bases between. The germline V gene has CDR1 SGHAT and CDR2 FQNNGV. The CDR3 DNA reads as TGTGCCAGCAGCCTTACGGGGGCGGTCTACGAGCAGTACTTC. Its protein product is CASSLTGAVYEQYF.

CDR3 bases: TGCGCCAGCAGCAAAGCGGGTTACTCCTACAATGAGCAGTTCTTC. It specifies CASSKAGYSYNEQFF. This chain joins TRBV5-1 and TRBJ2-1; D perhaps matches TRBD2 (6 bases). V gave up 4 bases and J gave up 0 bases, with 11 bases separating them. Germline V CDR1 and CDR2: SGHRS, YFSETQ. This CDR3 spans 15 amino acids.

V is TRBV7-2 and J is TRBJ1-2, with D hard to call. The V gene's germline CDR1 is SGHTA and CDR2 FQGNSA. V was trimmed by 2 bases and J by 8 bases, leaving 12 bases between them. The CDR3 sequence is 13 residues long. The CDR3 protein is CASSLLDLLGYTF. In DNA, the CDR3 is TGTGCCAGCAGCTTATTGGATTTACTAGGCTACACCTTC.

V and J are TRBV6-6 and TRBJ1-2; D unclear. This CDR3 spans 14 amino acids. Per the germline V gene, CDR1 is MNHNY and CDR2 is SVGAGI (reference sequence). V was pared by 2 bases and J by 3 bases, with 10 bases between. The CDR3 sequence: CASSYGLSDYGYTF. The CDR3 region has the DNA TGTGCCAGCAGTTACGGACTGTCAGACTATGGCTACACCTTC.

V is TRBV2 and J is TRBJ1-5; 9 nucleotides agree with TRBD1. Germline lookup yields CDR1 SNHLY and CDR2 FYNNEI. The CDR3 runs to 13 residues. Trimming at V came to 8 bases and at J to 5 bases, leaving 4 bases not matched to a gene. DNA of the CDR3: TGTGCCAGCGGATGGACAGGGGATCAGCCCCAGCATTTT. Encoded protein: CASGWTGDQPQHF.

This chain uses TRBV25-1 with TRBJ1-2; TRBD1 is a possible D gene (5 bases). The CDR3 runs 14 residues. Trimming took 1 base from V and 1 from J, leaving 7 bases between them. The germline CDR1 and CDR2 sequences are MGHDK and SYGVNS. CDR3 in DNA: TGTGCCAGCAGTGAATCCAGGGTTAACTATGGCTACACCTTC. Its translation is CASSESRVNYGYTF.

The genes are TRBV6-1 and TRBJ2-7; TRBD1 matches 7 bases. Germline CDR1 is MNHNS and CDR2 is SASEGT. The ends lost 5 bases at V and 5 bases at J; junction bases unmatched: 3. CDR3 length equals 12 residues. The CDR3, as DNA: TGTGCCAGCAGTAGACAGGGCGACGAGCAGTACTTC. Encoded protein: CASSRQGDEQYF.

The chain's CDR3 is CASRPLTLGKNIQYF. DNA for the CDR3: TGTGCCAGCAGACCTCTGACGTTAGGCAAAAACATTCAGTACTTC. The gene calls are TRBV6-6 and TRBJ2-4; D remains ambiguous. Looked up from germline, CDR1 is MNHNY and CDR2 is SVGAGI (reference sequence). With 6 bases removed from V and 3 bases from J, the gap between germline ends came to 15 bases. CDR3 size: 15 residues.

This clone was seen a few times. J is TRBJ2-6 and V is TRBV7-3; D could derive from TRBD1 or TRBD2 (6 bases each). Per germline, CDR1 SGHTA and CDR2 FQGTGA. The germline V and J ends were trimmed by 1 base and 0 bases, with 19 bases remaining between them. This CDR3 spans 20 amino acids. DNA for the CDR3: TGTGCCAGCAGCTTAAACCGTAGGGGGGTACAGAGCTCTGGGGCCAACGTCCTGACTTTC. Translating it yields CASSLNRRGVQSSGANVLTF.

The gene calls are TRBV2 and TRBJ2-7; 10 bases are shared with TRBD2. The length of the CDR3 is 19 residues. Looked up from germline, CDR1 is SNHLY and CDR2 is FYNNEI. V lost 6 bases to trimming and J lost 3 bases; unmatched junction nucleotides: 20. For the CDR3, the DNA is TGTGCCAGCAGCCAGGATGTGGCTAGCGGGGGTCTGACCGACTACGAGCAGTACTTC. Residues: CASSQDVASGGLTDYEQYF.

In nucleotides, the CDR3 is TGTGCCAGCAGCTCCCGGACAGGGCAGGGCGGGGAGCTGTTTTTT. Encoded protein: CASSSRTGQGGELFF. V gene TRBV11-3 combines with J gene TRBJ2-2, with 8 positions matching TRBD1. V shed 4 bases and J 7 bases; nucleotides not matched to a gene: 8. CDR1 and CDR2 (germline): SGHNT, YENEEA. The CDR3 is 15 residues long.

V is TRBV13 and J is TRBJ2-1; D perhaps matches TRBD2 (6 bases). Germline V gene data show CDR1 as PRHDT and CDR2 as FYEKMQ (reference sequence). The CDR3 sequence is 14 residues long. The V end lost 6 bases, the J end lost 7 bases, and 16 bases lay between the germline ends. The CDR3 region has the DNA TGTGCCAGCAGTCGTACCGGGACTCCGAATGAGCAGTTCTTC. This gives the protein CASSRTGTPNEQFF.

This clone was found a few times. J is TRBJ2-2 and V is TRBV11-3, with 11 bases matching TRBD2. Germline V CDR1 and CDR2: SGHNT, YENEEA. The V and J ends lost 2 bases and 1 base, in that order; junction bases with no gene match: 0. The CDR3 spans 16 residues. The CDR3: CASSLTSGRNTGELFF. DNA for the CDR3: TGTGCCAGCAGCTTAACTAGCGGGAGGAACACCGGGGAGCTGTTTTTT. The full variable domain, its missing parts supplied by reference TRBV11-3 and TRBJ2-2, is EAGVVQSPRYKIIEKKQPVAFWCNPISGHNTLYWYLQNLGQGPELLIRYENEEAVDDSQLPKDRFSAERLKGVDSTLKIQPAELGDSAVYLCASSLTSGRNTGELFFGEGSRLTVL.

The J gene is TRBJ1-4, the V gene TRBV7-2, with 9 nucleotides matching TRBD1. V shed 2 bases, J shed 0 bases, and the junction held 7 bases outside the gene matches. Germline V gene lookup returns CDR1 SGHTA and CDR2 FQGNSA. The CDR3 length is 18 residues. CDR3 sequence: CASSLSYRGRTTNEKLFF. Written as DNA, the CDR3 is TGTGCCAGCAGCTTATCCTACAGGGGGCGAACAACTAATGAAAAACTGTTTTTT.

V usage is TRBV2 and J usage is TRBJ2-7; 7 positions match TRBD2. J gave up 0 bases and V 6 bases, and 8 bases lay outside the gene matches. Germline V CDR1 and CDR2: SNHLY, FYNNEI. The CDR3 runs to 15 residues. CDR3 coding DNA: TGTGCCAGCAGGGGAGGGACGCCCAGCTCCTACGAGCAGTACTTC. It yields the protein CASRGGTPSSYEQYF.

This chain links TRBV5-1 with TRBJ2-7; TRBD1 matches 9 bases. Germline V CDR1 and CDR2: SGHRS, YFSETQ. V lost 1 base, J lost 5 bases, and 4 bases stayed unmatched. This CDR3 contains 14 residues. The CDR3 DNA is TGCGCCAGCAGCTTGTGGCGGGACAGGGACGAGCAGTACTTC. Its translation: CASSLWRDRDEQYF.

The V call is TRBV5-4, the J call TRBJ1-2; 9 bases match TRBD1. There are 16 residues in the CDR3. Germline values: CDR1 SGHNT, CDR2 YYREEE (reference sequence). Trimming cost V 2 bases and J 0 bases; bases outside gene matches: 5. The CDR3 bases are TGTGCCAGCAGCTTCGTGGGACAGGGAGCTAACTATGGCTACACCTTC. Its translation: CASSFVGQGANYGYTF.

The table lists this clone with a count of one. The rearrangement links TRBV7-9 to TRBJ2-2; D gene ambiguous. V was pared by 9 bases and J by 3 bases, with 8 bases between. The length of the CDR3 is 12 residues. Per germline, CDR1 SEHNR and CDR2 FQNEAQ (reference sequence). The CDR3 DNA sequence: TGTGCCAGTATCAAAGACACCGGGGAGCTGTTTTTT. Amino acids: CASIKDTGELFF.